This T cell receptor (beta chain) was captured by sequencing in a study of early T cells in non-severe SARS-CoV-2 infection (dated by TCRdb to the early 2020s). Some background on the complete study: Bulk RNA from unsorted whole blood was used for TCR sequencing, so alpha and beta chains could not be paired.

This clonotype appeared many times. Its antigen is currently not known. No base quality values were provided; no much bigger clone lies one nucleotide off. The library was prepared using 5' RACE. Sequencer: NextSeq 500. The TCR library protocol attached unique molecular identifiers to individual cDNA molecules to correct for sequencing error and PCR bias. Sequencing covered both TCR alpha and beta chains, and within each sample the abundances of alpha and beta sequences were tightly co-correlated. Concerning the study's data processing: Decombinator V4 was used to annotate TCR sequences for V gene, J gene and CDR3. TCRs were defined as expanded if a significant change between any two time points was detected under a Poisson model with p below 0.0001. TCR abundances were normalised to the total number of TCRs sequenced per sample and expressed as counts per million. TRAV1-2 paired with TRAJ12, TRAJ20 or TRAJ33 defined MAIT TCRs, while TRAV10 paired with TRAJ18 defined iNKT TCRs. A search of VDJdb, accessed on 1 November 2021, was run for TCRs annotated to CMV, EBV and SARS-CoV-2, with TCRs annotated for multiple antigens excluded. Through fastp at Q25 and MiXCR, TCRdb rebuilt clones from the public reads, retaining in-frame beta chains. Every distinct CDR3 protein forms one entry, paired with its most common genes and DNA. These V and J calls originate from TCRdb's pipeline instead of the authors' own analysis. The sample data list over 45,000 distinct CDR3 sequences, and roughly a tenth of these were observed just once. Of the sample, 5.5% to 7% falls within the top ten clones.

General findings and caveats noted by the study authors: Matching against VDJdb was skewed toward anti-spike CD8 responses, likely underestimated virus-specific expansions, and missed private and CD4 specificities.

Set within a cohort of healthcare workers in London, UK, this nested case-control study involved weekly PCR testing of nasopharyngeal swabs along with blood sampling. Between 23 and 31 March 2020, the week of the UK lockdown, healthcare workers were enrolled and then followed up weekly for as long as 16 weeks. Trimmed from V: 8 bases; trimmed from J: 7 bases; junction bases lacking a gene match: 6. Reading from cysteine to phenylalanine, the CDR3 counts 13 amino acids. CDR3 DNA only is kept here, 39 bases in frame from base 1. Taken from the germline V gene, the CDR1 and CDR2 loops are KGHSH and LQKENI.

Material: whole blood. This receptor was identified in an adult who was a healthcare worker with PCR-confirmed SARS-CoV-2 infection or an uninfected control (not recorded which). The chain employs TRBV18 and TRBJ2-1, with 9 bases aligning to TRBD2. The CDR3 protein: CASGPAGGNEQFF. The sequence in DNA is TGTGCCAGCGGGCCAGCGGGAGGTAATGAGCAGTTCTTC. When the CDR3 is completed using the reference TRBV18 and TRBJ2-1 genes on either side, the full variable domain is NAGVMQNPRHLVRRRGQEARLRCSPMKGHSHVYWYRQLPEEGLKFMVYLQKENIIDESGMPKERFSAEFPKEGPSILRIQQVVRGDSAAYFCASGPAGGNEQFFGPGTRLTVL.